Each of the 26 T cell receptor beta chains below was sequenced from the same sample in a study of regulatory T cells in long-lasting Graves disease. The time point is: newly diagnosed GD, antithyroid drugs for less than 3 months. PBMC-derived RNA was used for the TCR library. CDR3-region Arm-PCR and iRepertoire HTBI primers produced the TCR beta libraries. TCRdb processed the multiplex PCR reads anew with MiXCR; each CDR3 protein has one entry. The sample includes over 200,000 distinct CDR3 sequences, approximately 16% of them seen just once. Sequenced here: peripheral blood mononuclear cells (PBMCs), sampled at new diagnosis, from a patient treated with antithyroid drugs. Receptor source: a female donor with Graves disease.

This clonotype was seen at least ten times. Sequence at one end of the junction differs from germline and may be a read error. The chain employs TRBV28 and TRBJ1-5; 7 bases align to TRBD1. This CDR3 contains 14 residues. Germline-derived CDR1 and CDR2 are MDHEN and SYDVKM. The CDR3 DNA follows: TGTGCCAACAGTTCCGACAGGGTACATCAGCCCCAGCATTTT. This encodes CANSSDRVHQPQHF. Full variable domain (missing parts from reference TRBV28 and TRBJ1-5): DVKVTQSSRYLVKRTGEKVFLECVQDMDHENMFWYRQDPGLGLRLIYFSYDVKMKEKGDIPEGYSVSREKKERFSLILESASTNQTSMYLCANSSDRVHQPQHFGDGTRLSIL.

This clonotype showed up many times. The V gene is TRBV28, the J gene TRBJ2-7, with D possibly being TRBD2 (6 bases). Germline V CDR1 and CDR2: MDHEN, SYDVKM. The V and J ends lost 10 bases and 3 bases respectively, with 13 bases between them. This CDR3 is built from 12 residues. The CDR3 bases are TGTGCCATTTCAGGGACTTTCTACGAGCAGTACTTC. It translates to CAISGTFYEQYF.

This clonotype was seen ten or more times. The CDR3 coding sequence is TGCAGTGCTGTCAAAGCGGTTACCTACAATGAGCAGTTCTTC. Translated: CSAVKAVTYNEQFF. The V and J genes are TRBV20-1 and TRBJ2-1, with D maybe TRBD2 (5 bases). V lost 5 bases to trimming and J lost 2 bases, with 13 bases between them. This CDR3 spans 14 amino acids. Germline CDR1 reads DFQATT; CDR2 reads SNEGSKA (reference sequence).

This clonotype was counted ten times or more. The CDR3 sequence is CASSTTPDRASPLHF. The CDR3 DNA reads as TGTGCCAGCAGTACTACCCCGGACAGGGCTTCACCCCTCCACTTT. V usage is TRBV27 and J usage is TRBJ1-6, with 8 bases lining up with TRBD1. The V segment lost 5 bases and the J segment 9 bases; nucleotides outside the gene matches: 9. Germline V gives CDR1 MNHEY, CDR2 SMNVEV (reference sequence). There are 15 residues in the CDR3.

This clonotype was seen repeatedly, ten times or more. The chain couples TRBV12-3 or TRBV12-4 to TRBJ2-1; weak D call: TRBD2 (6 bases). CDR3 size: 16 residues. Trimming pared 5 bases from V and 7 bases from J, leaving 21 bases between. CDR3 bases: TGTGCCAGCAGTGTTCGTGGACGGGAGCAGTGGAATGAGCAGTTCTTC. Amino acid sequence: CASSVRGREQWNEQFF.

The chain carries TRBV5-1 and TRBJ1-4; the match to TRBD1 covers 7 bases. Germline V gives CDR1 SGHRS, CDR2 YFSETQ. The CDR3 is 14 residues long. Losses at the gene ends were 0 bases for V and 8 bases for J; bases not matched to a gene: 4. CDR3 sequence: CASSLEGAGEKLFF. The CDR3 DNA sequence: TGCGCCAGCAGCTTGGAGGGGGCGGGGGAAAAACTGTTTTTT.

The table lists this clonotype with many counts. V and J are TRBV11-3 and TRBJ2-5; no definite D call. V was pared by 1 base and J by 5 bases, with 8 bases between. CDR1 and CDR2 (germline): SGHNT, YENEEA. The CDR3 totals 13 residues. The CDR3 here is CASSLGVWETQYF. The CDR3, as DNA: TGTGCCAGCAGCTTAGGTGTTTGGGAGACCCAGTACTTC.

Points on this clonotype: With only one base between it and a far larger clone, this is likely a read error. This chain's CDR3 is CASSQGLAGGSTDTQYF. CDR3 DNA sequence: TGTGCCAGCAGCCAGGGACTAGCGGGAGGAAGCACAGATACGCAGTATTTT. V is TRBV14 and J is TRBJ2-3, with 15 nucleotides matching TRBD2. Germline CDR1 and CDR2: SGHDN and FVKESK. Trimming at V came to 3 bases and at J to 0 bases, leaving 1 base not matched to a gene. The CDR3 consists of 17 residues.

There are a few counts of this clonotype. The chain joins TRBV6-2 or TRBV6-3 to TRBJ2-1; TRBD2 matches 9 bases. The CDR3 covers 13 residues. Looked up from germline, CDR1 is MNHEY and CDR2 is SVGEGT. V lost 5 bases to trimming and J lost 8 bases; unmatched junction nucleotides: 4. CDR3 residues: CASSGEREDEQFF. The CDR3 nucleotides are TGTGCCAGCAGTGGGGAGCGGGAGGATGAGCAGTTCTTC.

This chain uses TRBV12-3 or TRBV12-4 with TRBJ2-7, with D unresolved. There are 16 residues in the CDR3. V shed 2 bases and J shed 6 bases, with 20 bases lying between them. DNA of the CDR3: TGTGCCAGCAGTTTAAATTGGTATGGGGAAGCTGGCGAGCAGTACTTC. Translating gives CASSLNWYGEAGEQYF.

In its sample, this clonotype was seen many times. The chain employs TRBV12-3 or TRBV12-4 and TRBJ2-1; no clear D gene. V lost 6 bases and J 5 bases, leaving 11 bases between the germline ends. The CDR3 runs 13 residues. The CDR3 DNA is TGTGCCAGCAGGTCGGGCGGAAACAATGAGCAGTTCTTC. This gives the protein CASRSGGNNEQFF.

This clonotype was detected ten times or more. The chain carries TRBV19 and TRBJ2-5; no definite D call. V gave up 3 bases and J gave up 7 bases, with 12 bases separating them. The CDR3 is 13 amino acids. Looked up from germline, CDR1 is LNHDA and CDR2 is SQIVND (reference sequence). CDR3 nucleotide sequence: TGTGCCAGTAGTATTTCCGGAGATGGGACCCAGTACTTC. It specifies CASSISGDGTQYF.

Concerning this clonotype: A read error is likely here: a far larger clone is one base away. This chain joins TRBV6-2 or TRBV6-3 and TRBJ2-5, with D tentatively TRBD1 or TRBD2 (5 bases each). Between the trimmed V and J ends, which lost 0 bases and 1 base, there was a span of 6 bases. The germline CDR1 and CDR2 sequences are MNHEY and SVGEGT. This CDR3 is 14 amino acids long. The CDR3: CASSYSGTQETQYF. CDR3 bases: TGTGCCAGCAGTTACTCGGGGACCCAAGAGACCCAGTACTTC.

This clonotype was found many times. The V gene is TRBV11-3, the J gene TRBJ2-3; D possibly uses TRBD1 or TRBD2 (5 bases each). Trimming took off 5 bases at V and 6 bases at J, with 12 bases between the two ends. This CDR3 has 13 amino acids. Germline V CDR1 and CDR2: SGHNT, YENEEA. The CDR3 region is CASSRDQRDTQYF. CDR3 DNA: TGTGCCAGCAGCCGGGACCAACGGGATACGCAGTATTTT. The full variable domain, completed using reference TRBV11-3 and TRBJ2-3, is EAGVVQSPRYKIIEKKQPVAFWCNPISGHNTLYWYLQNLGQGPELLIRYENEEAVDDSQLPKDRFSAERLKGVDSTLKIQPAELGDSAVYLCASSRDQRDTQYFGPGTRLTVL.

This clonotype was counted between two and nine times. V is TRBV7-9 and J is TRBJ2-7; D unclear. Trimming took 5 bases from V and 0 from J, leaving 14 bases between them. The germline V gene encodes CDR1 SEHNR and CDR2 FQNEAQ (reference sequence). This CDR3 has 15 residues. The CDR3 nucleotides read TGTGCCAGCAGCCAAAACTCCTATAGCTCCTACGAGCAGTACTTC. It specifies CASSQNSYSSYEQYF.

This clonotype was observed at least ten times. CDR3 loop: CASIGTFTDTQYF. The CDR3 bases are TGTGCCAGCATAGGGACATTCACAGATACGCAGTATTTT. The rearrangement links TRBV12-3 or TRBV12-4 to TRBJ2-3; weak D call: TRBD1 (6 bases). With 7 bases removed from V and 2 bases from J, the gap between germline ends came to 10 bases. The CDR3 is 13 amino acids.

This clonotype was counted at least ten times. At one of its ends the junction is not consistent with the germline gene, which may arise from a read error. V and J are TRBV2 and TRBJ2-1; D remains unclear. The CDR3 is 13 residues long. Germline lookup yields CDR1 SNHLY and CDR2 FYNNEI. CDR3 bases: TGTGCCAGCAGGGAAGCAGGATACAATGAGCAGTTCTTC. This gives the protein CASREAGYNEQFF.

This clonotype was found many times. V is TRBV30 and J is TRBJ2-7; no clear D gene. The V and J ends lost 0 bases and 6 bases respectively, with 6 bases between them. Germline V gives CDR1 GTSNPN, CDR2 SVGIG (reference sequence). This CDR3 contains 11 residues. The CDR3 here is CAWSVGGEQYF. DNA for the CDR3: TGTGCCTGGAGTGTAGGTGGCGAGCAGTACTTC.

This clonotype was detected ten times or more. The chain joins TRBV19 to TRBJ2-1; 8 bases fit TRBD2. With 3 bases clipped from V and 4 bases from J, the junction kept 2 bases outside the gene matches. CDR3 length: 14 residues. CDR1 is LNHDA, CDR2 SQIVND, per germline (reference sequence). The CDR3: CASSMAGGYNEQFF. CDR3 DNA: TGTGCCAGTAGTATGGCGGGAGGTTACAATGAGCAGTTCTTC.

This clonotype was seen many times. V is TRBV28 and J is TRBJ2-7, with a possible D match to TRBD2 (5 bases). V gave up 10 bases and J gave up 7 bases, with 14 bases separating them. Germline V gene sequence: CDR1 MDHEN, CDR2 SYDVKM. This CDR3 contains 11 residues. CDR3 sequence: CATKERDEQYF. DNA for the CDR3: TGTGCCACCAAGGAGAGGGATGAGCAGTACTTC.

Comment on this clonotype: This may be a read error: a much more frequent sequence differs by one nucleotide. This rearrangement joins TRBV29-1 to TRBJ1-1, with D unresolved. The germline gives CDR1 SQVTM, CDR2 ANQGSEA. The CDR3 length is 13 residues. The V gene lost 3 bases and the J gene lost 0 bases, with 8 bases spanning the gap. The CDR3 protein is CSVENGVNTEAFF. Written as DNA, the CDR3 is TGCAGCGTTGAGAACGGCGTGAACACTGAAGCTTTCTTT.

On this clonotype: With a far larger clone one base away, a read error is the likely cause. The chain carries TRBV3-1 and TRBJ2-7; D is unresolved. The germline V gene encodes CDR1 LGHDT and CDR2 YNNKEL (reference sequence). The CDR3 sequence is 12 residues long. Trimming stripped 5 bases from V and 7 bases from J, with 12 bases between. CDR3 sequence (DNA): TGTGCCAGCAGCTTAAGACTGGATGAGCAGTACTTC. Its translation: CASSLRLDEQYF.

This clonotype occurred many times. The rearrangement joins TRBV6-1 to TRBJ1-2, with 7 bases lining up with TRBD1. Germline CDR1 is MNHNS and CDR2 is SASEGT. Unmatched junction bases numbered 8, after V lost 4 bases and J lost 3 bases. The CDR3 is made up of 15 amino acids. This chain's CDR3 is CASSGQGGWDYGYTF. CDR3 nucleotide sequence: TGTGCCAGCAGTGGCCAAGGGGGCTGGGACTATGGCTACACCTTC.

This clonotype came up once. The chain uses TRBV10-3 and TRBJ2-7; D not certain. This CDR3 has 15 amino acids. Trimming shortened V by 2 bases and J by 4 bases, and 15 bases separated the two germline ends. Germline CDR1 and CDR2: ENHRY and SYGVKD. The CDR3 nucleotides read TGTGCCATCAGTGAGACCAAAGGGCAGCCGTACGAGCAGTACTTC. Protein: CAISETKGQPYEQYF.

This clonotype has a count of ten or more. This chain connects TRBV29-1 to TRBJ2-5; D unclear. V was cut by 4 bases and J by 4 bases, with 7 bases left in between. Germline-derived CDR1 and CDR2 are SQVTM and ANQGSEA. There are 11 residues in the CDR3. The CDR3 nucleotides are TGCAGCGTTGGAGCCGGAGAGACCCAGTACTTC. Protein: CSVGAGETQYF.

This clonotype was counted ten times or more. The rearrangement links TRBV3-1 to TRBJ1-1; 8 bases fit TRBD1. Trimming cost V 3 bases and J 8 bases; bases outside gene matches: 5. The CDR3 consists of 13 residues. Per germline, CDR1 LGHDT and CDR2 YNNKEL (reference sequence). CDR3 loop: CASSQGQGAEAFF. CDR3 sequence (DNA): TGTGCCAGCAGCCAGGGGCAGGGGGCGGAAGCTTTCTTT. Full variable domain (remainder filled in from reference TRBV3-1 and TRBJ1-1): DTAVSQTPKYLVTQMGNDKSIKCEQNLGHDTMYWYKQDSKKFLKIMFSYNNKELIINETVPNRFSPKSPDKAHLNLHINSLELGDSAVYFCASSQGQGAEAFFGQGTRLTVV.